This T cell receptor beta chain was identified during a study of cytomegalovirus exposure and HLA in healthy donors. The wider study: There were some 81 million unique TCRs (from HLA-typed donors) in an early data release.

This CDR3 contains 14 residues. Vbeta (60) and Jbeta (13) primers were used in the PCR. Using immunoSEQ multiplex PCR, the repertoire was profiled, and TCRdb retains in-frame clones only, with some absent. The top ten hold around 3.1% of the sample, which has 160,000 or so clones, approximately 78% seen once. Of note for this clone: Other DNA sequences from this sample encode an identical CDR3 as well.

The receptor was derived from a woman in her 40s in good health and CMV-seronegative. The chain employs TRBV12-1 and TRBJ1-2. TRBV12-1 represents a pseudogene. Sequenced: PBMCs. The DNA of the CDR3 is TGTGCCAGCAGCTGGCCCCGAGGAACCTACGGCTACACCTTC. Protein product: CASSWPRGTYGYTF.